The 19 T cell receptor beta chains below all came from one sample that was sequenced in a study of cytomegalovirus exposure and HLA in healthy donors. The study ran its PCR with 60 Vbeta and 13 Jbeta primers. This table comes from immunoSEQ multiplex PCR, and its TCRdb copy is limited to in-frame clones, with some not included. The sample contains 84,000 or so clones, over 60% of which appear only once. Sequencing was performed on PBMCs. These receptors were obtained from a man in his thirties or forties in good health and CMV-seronegative.

This clone was seen a few times. The rearrangement uses TRBV5-1 and TRBJ1-1; the D gene is possibly TRBD1 (6 bases). Germline CDR1 SGHRS, CDR2 YFSETQ. The CDR3 loop spans 14 amino acids. The V gene lost 4 bases and the J gene lost 3 bases, with 13 bases spanning the gap. DNA for the CDR3: TGCGCCAGCAGCCTTACAGGGAGTGACACTGAAGCTTTCTTT. Translated, it gives CASSLTGSDTEAFF.

V usage is TRBV7-2 and J usage is TRBJ2-5; unclear D gene. The DNA end is a closer match to TRBJ2-7, so the J assignment may be wrong. Germline V CDR1 and CDR2: SGHTA, FQGNSA. This CDR3 comprises 14 residues. The CDR3 region has the DNA TGTGCCAGCAGCTTAATGGGCCCAACCTACGAGCAGTACTTC. Translation gives CASSLMGPTYEQYF.

The chain links TRBV9 to TRBJ2-3; 7 nucleotides agree with TRBD1. V was clipped by 4 bases and J by 0 bases; unmatched bases: 8. The CDR3 is 16 amino acids. From germline, CDR1 is SGDLS and CDR2 YYNGEE. Here the CDR3 DNA reads TGTGCCAGCAGCCCACGTCCGGGACAGAGCACAGATACGCAGTATTTT. Translated: CASSPRPGQSTDTQYF.

The J gene is TRBJ1-4, the V gene TRBV5-1; D is possibly TRBD1 (5 bases). This CDR3 spans 14 amino acids. Trimming took off 4 bases at V and 4 bases at J, with 11 bases between the two ends. Germline assignment: CDR1 SGHRS and CDR2 YFSETQ. CDR3 coding DNA: TGCGCCAGCAGCGATCGACAGAGTAATGAAAAACTGTTTTTT. Translating it yields CASSDRQSNEKLFF.

This clone has only a few counts. The rearrangement links TRBV5-6 to TRBJ2-1, with TRBD2 identical over 14 bases. V dropped 2 bases and J dropped 3; count of bases not matched to a gene: 10. CDR3 length: 19 residues. The germline gives CDR1 SGHDT, CDR2 YYEEEE. In nucleotides, the CDR3 is TGTGCCAGCAGCTTCTCAGGGACTAGCGGGAGAGCGGGCTACAATGAGCAGTTCTTC. Encoded protein: CASSFSGTSGRAGYNEQFF.

The CDR3 nucleotides are TGTGCCAGCAGCCACGGGTTCGTAGACGGCGGCAATCAGCCCCAGCATTTT. Translated: CASSHGFVDGGNQPQHF. The chain recombines TRBV4-2 with TRBJ1-5; D unclear. CDR1 and CDR2 from the germline V gene are LGHNA and YNFKEQ. This CDR3 region has 17 residues. The V and J ends lost 3 bases and 2 bases respectively, with 17 bases between them.

V usage is TRBV2 and J usage is TRBJ1-2; D is possibly TRBD1 (5 bases). With 6 bases removed from V and 2 bases from J, the gap between germline ends came to 10 bases. Germline V gene sequence: CDR1 SNHLY, CDR2 FYNNEI. The CDR3 consists of 13 residues. CDR3 nucleotide sequence: TGTGCCAGCAGGAGGACAACAAACTATGGCTACACCTTC. Translation gives CASRRTTNYGYTF. Together with reference TRBV2 and TRBJ1-2, the CDR3 gives the full variable domain: EPEVTQTPSHQVTQMGQEVILRCVPISNHLYFYWYRQILGQKVEFLVSFYNNEISEKSEIFDDQFSVERPDGSNFTLKIRSTKLEDSAMYFCASRRTTNYGYTFGSGTRLTVV.

This chain joins TRBV4-2 and TRBJ1-2; D possibly corresponds to TRBD1 (6 bases). Germline V gene data show CDR1 as LGHNA and CDR2 as YNFKEQ. The CDR3 contains 15 residues. V was cut by 0 bases and J by 5 bases, with 13 bases left in between. CDR3 nucleotides: TGTGCCAGCAGCCAAGACGAGGGAGGGGGGTATGGCTACACCTTC. Amino acid sequence: CASSQDEGGGYGYTF.

This chain links TRBV5-4 with TRBJ2-3; the match to TRBD1 covers 8 bases. V lost 4 bases to trimming and J lost 5 bases; unmatched junction nucleotides: 9. This CDR3 is built from 15 residues. In germline, CDR1 is SGHNT, CDR2 YYREEE (reference sequence). The CDR3 region has the DNA TGTGCCAGCAGCCCCTTGGGCAGGGGGCGAGATACGCAGTATTTT. It codes for CASSPLGRGRDTQYF.

The rearrangement links TRBV18 to TRBJ2-3; D remains ambiguous. CDR3 length: 17 amino acids. Per germline, CDR1 KGHSH and CDR2 LQKENI. Trimming took 0 bases from V and 3 from J, leaving 16 bases between them. As DNA, the CDR3 is TGTGCCAGCTCACCACCCCAGTGGTCTCGGGTAACAGATACGCAGTATTTT. Translating it yields CASSPPQWSRVTDTQYF.

V usage is TRBV23-1 and J usage is TRBJ2-2; D possibly corresponds to TRBD1 (5 bases). TRBV23-1 is designated an ORF whose function remains uncertain. This CDR3 comprises 16 residues. Trimming took off 8 bases at V and 0 bases at J, with 16 bases between the two ends. This CDR3 reads CASSGYRQANTGELFF. The CDR3 DNA reads as TGCGCCAGCTCTGGGTACAGGCAAGCGAACACCGGGGAGCTGTTTTTT.

The V and J genes are TRBV5-1 and TRBJ1-6; 7 nucleotides line up with TRBD1. J was trimmed by 7 bases and V by 0 bases; bases with no gene match: 4. Germline values: CDR1 SGHRS, CDR2 YFSETQ. This CDR3 region has 15 residues. The DNA of the CDR3 is TGCGCCAGCAGCTTGGAGGGGGCGCGGAATTCACCCCTCCACTTT. Translating it yields CASSLEGARNSPLHF.

This chain joins TRBV2 and TRBJ2-4; 7 bases fit TRBD2. The V gene's germline CDR1 is SNHLY and CDR2 FYNNEI. This CDR3 is built from 15 residues. J lost 7 bases, V lost 7 bases, and 13 bases had no gene match. CDR3 residues: CASTRTRLAENIQYF. The CDR3 DNA follows: TGTGCCAGCACCCGCACCCGACTAGCTGAGAACATTCAGTACTTC. The full variable domain, in which reference TRBV2 and TRBJ2-4 provide the parts outside the CDR3, is EPEVTQTPSHQVTQMGQEVILRCVPISNHLYFYWYRQILGQKVEFLVSFYNNEISEKSEIFDDQFSVERPDGSNFTLKIRSTKLEDSAMYFCASTRTRLAENIQYFGAGTRLSVL.

This clone was recorded a few times. The V and J genes are TRBV7-9 and TRBJ1-1; 7 bases match TRBD1. This CDR3 has 18 amino acids. The V and J ends lost 4 bases and 0 bases, in that order; junction bases with no gene match: 14. Germline values: CDR1 SEHNR, CDR2 FQNEAQ (reference sequence). The DNA for the CDR3 is TGTGCCAGCAGCTCTCTACACGGGACAGCCAGCGTGAACACTGAAGCTTTCTTT. Protein: CASSSLHGTASVNTEAFF.

The rearrangement joins TRBV19 to TRBJ2-1, with 7 bases fitting TRBD2. With 5 bases clipped from V and 0 bases from J, the junction kept 13 bases outside the gene matches. The CDR3 runs 18 residues. Looked up from germline, CDR1 is LNHDA and CDR2 is SQIVND (reference sequence). The CDR3: CASSGRYQAGRSYNEQFF. CDR3 bases: TGTGCCAGTAGTGGACGATACCAAGCGGGACGCTCCTACAATGAGCAGTTCTTC. Looking up the rest from reference TRBV19 and TRBJ2-1 gives the full variable domain: DGGITQSPKYLFRKEGQNVTLSCEQNLNHDAMYWYRQDPGQGLRLIYYSQIVNDFQKGDIAEGYSVSREKKESFPLTVTSAQKNPTAFYLCASSGRYQAGRSYNEQFFGPGTRLTVL.

The chain joins TRBV6-5 to TRBJ2-2, with D unclear. The CDR3 covers 15 residues. V was pared by 2 bases and J by 4 bases, with 11 bases between. From germline, CDR1 is MNHEY and CDR2 SVGAGI. The CDR3 reads CASSYRLDFTGELFF. The CDR3 DNA reads as TGTGCCAGCAGTTACAGGCTAGATTTCACCGGGGAGCTGTTTTTT.

The rearrangement uses TRBV10-3 and TRBJ1-2; tentatively, D is TRBD1 (5 bases). The V and J ends lost 3 bases and 3 bases respectively, with 11 bases between them. The CDR3 is made up of 14 amino acids. The germline V gene encodes CDR1 ENHRY and CDR2 SYGVKD. CDR3 region: CAISESSGYYGYTF. The DNA for the CDR3 is TGTGCCATCAGTGAATCTTCAGGGTACTATGGCTACACCTTC.

The V and J genes are TRBV5-1 and TRBJ2-3; no reliable D call. Trimming took off 0 bases at V and 1 base at J, with 6 bases between the two ends. The length of the CDR3 is 14 residues. Germline-derived CDR1 and CDR2 are SGHRS and YFSETQ. CDR3 region: CASSLVLGTDTQYF. As DNA, the CDR3 is TGCGCCAGCAGCTTGGTCCTAGGCACAGATACGCAGTATTTT.

The table lists this clone with a few counts. The rearrangement uses TRBV20-1 and TRBJ2-5, with a weak D call TRBD2 (5 bases). CDR3 size: 11 residues. Looked up from germline, CDR1 is DFQATT and CDR2 is SNEGSKA (reference sequence). The germline V and J ends were trimmed by 7 bases and 2 bases, with 8 bases remaining between them. This CDR3 is CSVLGQETQYF. CDR3 coding DNA: TGCAGTGTACTAGGGCAAGAGACCCAGTACTTC.